These T cell receptor beta chains were read from a single sample in a study of cytotoxic CD8 clonotypes in ibrutinib-treated CLL. The table came from immunoSEQ multiplex PCR; TCRdb's copy has only in-frame clones and leaves some out. Here the sample spans some 200,000 clones, about 75% being singletons. The sequenced sample was PBMCs, obtained after 12 months of ibrutinib treatment. Receptors originate from a human donor with chronic lymphocytic leukemia. CDR3s include the opening cysteine and the closing phenylalanine or tryptophan. Each record gives: J gene, D gene, CDR3 length, clone size, V gene, CDR3 protein, CDR3 DNA. D genes are given only for firm matches. Only some rows state a clone size, as once, few, many or a class for expanded clones.

J gene: TRBJ1-2
D gene: NA
CDR3 length: 13
clone size: NA
V gene: TRBV30
CDR3 protein: CAWSVRVNYGYTF
CDR3 DNA: TGTGCCTGGAGTGTACGCGTAAACTATGGCTACACCTTC

J gene: TRBJ2-7
D gene: NA
CDR3 length: 14
clone size: NA
V gene: TRBV13
CDR3 protein: CASSRGRAMGEQYF
CDR3 DNA: TGTGCCAGCAGCCGAGGTAGGGCAATGGGGGAGCAGTACTTC

J gene: TRBJ2-3
D gene: TRBD2
CDR3 length: 16
clone size: NA
V gene: TRBV9
CDR3 protein: CASSVDPSGSTDTQYF
CDR3 DNA: TGTGCCAGCAGCGTAGACCCTAGCGGAAGCACAGATACGCAGTATTTT

J gene: TRBJ2-1
D gene: TRBD2
CDR3 length: 14
clone size: NA
V gene: TRBV19
CDR3 protein: CASRTSGRVSEQFF
CDR3 DNA: TGTGCCAGTAGGACTAGCGGGAGGGTCAGTGAGCAGTTCTTC

J gene: TRBJ2-1
D gene: NA
CDR3 length: 10
clone size: NA
V gene: TRBV6-4
CDR3 protein: CASRVNEQFF
CDR3 DNA: TGTGCCAGCAGGGTCAATGAGCAGTTCTTC

J gene: TRBJ2-7
D gene: TRBD1
CDR3 length: 15
clone size: NA
V gene: TRBV5-5
CDR3 protein: CASSLAPGQRRAEYF
CDR3 DNA: TGTGCCAGCAGCTTGGCTCCGGGACAGCGAAGAGCGGAGTACTTC

J gene: TRBJ1-2
D gene: NA
CDR3 length: 13
clone size: NA
V gene: TRBV29-1
CDR3 protein: CSVERKGDTGYTF
CDR3 DNA: TGCAGCGTTGAAAGGAAAGGGGATACTGGCTACACCTTC

J gene: TRBJ1-1
D gene: NA
CDR3 length: 12
clone size: NA
V gene: TRBV29-1
CDR3 protein: CSVDEGYTEAFF
CDR3 DNA: TGCAGCGTTGATGAAGGTTACACTGAAGCTTTCTTT

J gene: TRBJ1-6
D gene: NA
CDR3 length: 16
clone size: NA
V gene: TRBV27
CDR3 protein: CASSLRQAHYNSPLHF
CDR3 DNA: TGTGCCAGCAGTTTAAGACAGGCCCACTATAATTCACCCCTCCACTTT

J gene: TRBJ2-2
D gene: NA
CDR3 length: 12
clone size: NA
V gene: TRBV7-3
CDR3 protein: CASSLGTGELFF
CDR3 DNA: TGTGCCAGCAGCTTAGGAACCGGGGAGCTGTTTTTT

J gene: TRBJ2-7
D gene: TRBD1
CDR3 length: 18
clone size: NA
V gene: TRBV7-2
CDR3 protein: CASSLRPDRGRYGYEQYF
CDR3 DNA: TGTGCCAGCAGCCTACGCCCGGACAGGGGAAGGTATGGCTACGAGCAGTACTTC

J gene: TRBJ1-2
D gene: NA
CDR3 length: 13
clone size: NA
V gene: TRBV9
CDR3 protein: CASSVVSNYGYTF
CDR3 DNA: TGTGCCAGCAGCGTAGTCTCTAACTATGGCTACACCTTC

J gene: TRBJ2-5
D gene: NA
CDR3 length: 13
clone size: NA
V gene: TRBV5-1
CDR3 protein: CASRIQGGETQYF
CDR3 DNA: TGCGCCAGCAGGATACAGGGAGGAGAGACCCAGTACTTC

J gene: TRBJ2-7
D gene: NA
CDR3 length: 14
clone size: NA
V gene: TRBV19
CDR3 protein: CASTPRSGDYEQYF
CDR3 DNA: TGTGCCAGTACCCCAAGGTCTGGGGACTACGAGCAGTACTTC

J gene: TRBJ1-1
D gene: TRBD1
CDR3 length: 13
clone size: few
V gene: TRBV5-1
CDR3 protein: CASSPQGWTEAFF
CDR3 DNA: TGCGCCAGCAGCCCACAGGGGTGGACTGAAGCTTTCTTT

J gene: TRBJ2-2
D gene: NA
CDR3 length: 17
clone size: NA
V gene: TRBV19
CDR3 protein: CASSQGRGSGYTGELFF
CDR3 DNA: TGTGCCAGTAGTCAGGGCAGGGGATCGGGATACACCGGGGAGCTGTTTTTT

J gene: TRBJ2-5
D gene: NA
CDR3 length: 13
clone size: NA
V gene: TRBV19
CDR3 protein: CASSIDIQETQYF
CDR3 DNA: TGTGCCAGTAGTATTGACATACAAGAGACCCAGTACTTC

J gene: TRBJ2-7
D gene: NA
CDR3 length: 15
clone size: NA
V gene: TRBV7-9
CDR3 protein: CASSQSLEGGGEQYF
CDR3 DNA: TGTGCCAGCAGCCAATCACTGGAGGGGGGGGGCGAGCAGTACTTC

J gene: TRBJ2-7
D gene: TRBD1
CDR3 length: 13
clone size: NA
V gene: TRBV5-1
CDR3 protein: CASSPTGDYEQYF
CDR3 DNA: TGCGCCAGCAGCCCAACAGGGGACTACGAGCAGTACTTC

J gene: TRBJ1-1
D gene: NA
CDR3 length: 14
clone size: NA
V gene: TRBV5-1
CDR3 protein: CASSRSGSIAEAFF
CDR3 DNA: TGCGCCAGCAGCCGATCGGGGTCCATTGCTGAAGCTTTCTTT

J gene: TRBJ1-2
D gene: NA
CDR3 length: 15
clone size: NA
V gene: TRBV9
CDR3 protein: CASSTKGDSLSGYTF
CDR3 DNA: TGTGCCAGCAGCACAAAAGGGGATAGCCTATCCGGCTACACCTTC

J gene: TRBJ1-1
D gene: NA
CDR3 length: 15
clone size: NA
V gene: TRBV7-2
CDR3 protein: CASSFPPDLNTEAFF
CDR3 DNA: TGTGCCAGCAGCTTCCCTCCCGATCTGAACACTGAAGCTTTCTTT

J gene: TRBJ1-1
D gene: NA
CDR3 length: 17
clone size: NA
V gene: TRBV18
CDR3 protein: CASAPPDRMAMNTEAFF
CDR3 DNA: TGTGCCAGCGCGCCCCCCGATAGGATGGCTATGAACACTGAAGCTTTCTTT

J gene: TRBJ1-5
D gene: NA
CDR3 length: 15
clone size: NA
V gene: TRBV19
CDR3 protein: CASSHVRGPNQPQHF
CDR3 DNA: TGTGCCAGTAGTCATGTCAGGGGCCCCAATCAGCCCCAGCATTTT

J gene: TRBJ2-5
D gene: NA
CDR3 length: 13
clone size: NA
V gene: TRBV5-1
CDR3 protein: CASSLEVQETQYF
CDR3 DNA: TGCGCCAGCAGCTTAGAGGTCCAAGAGACCCAGTACTTC

J gene: TRBJ2-7
D gene: TRBD2
CDR3 length: 15
clone size: few
V gene: TRBV4-1
CDR3 protein: CASSQTWEGRYEQYF
CDR3 DNA: TGCGCCAGCAGCCAAACGTGGGAGGGCCGCTACGAGCAGTACTTC

J gene: TRBJ1-4
D gene: NA
CDR3 length: 13
clone size: once
V gene: TRBV11-2
CDR3 protein: CASSLRVGEKLFF
CDR3 DNA: TGTGCCAGCAGCTTAAGGGTAGGGGAAAAACTGTTTTTT

J gene: TRBJ2-7
D gene: NA
CDR3 length: 12
clone size: NA
V gene: TRBV28
CDR3 protein: CASRALKYEQYF
CDR3 DNA: TGTGCCAGCAGGGCGCTGAAATACGAGCAGTACTTC

J gene: TRBJ1-5
D gene: NA
CDR3 length: 14
clone size: few
V gene: TRBV4-2
CDR3 protein: CASSQGGFGQPQHF
CDR3 DNA: TGTGCCAGCAGCCAGGGCGGGTTCGGTCAGCCCCAGCATTTT

J gene: TRBJ2-2
D gene: TRBD2
CDR3 length: 15
clone size: NA
V gene: TRBV4-1
CDR3 protein: CASAPGRVDTGELFF
CDR3 DNA: TGCGCCAGCGCACCAGGGAGGGTAGACACCGGGGAGCTGTTTTTT

J gene: TRBJ2-7
D gene: TRBD2
CDR3 length: 14
clone size: many
V gene: TRBV5-1
CDR3 protein: CASSRTSQSYEQYF
CDR3 DNA: TGCGCCAGCAGCCGGACTAGCCAGTCCTACGAGCAGTACTTC

J gene: TRBJ2-3
D gene: TRBD2
CDR3 length: 17
clone size: NA
V gene: TRBV4-3
CDR3 protein: CASSPLTIAGSTDTQYF
CDR3 DNA: TGCGCCAGCAGCCCACTAACAATAGCGGGAAGCACAGATACGCAGTATTTT

J gene: TRBJ1-2
D gene: NA
CDR3 length: 15
clone size: NA
V gene: TRBV5-1
CDR3 protein: CASSLAYGGGGGYTF
CDR3 DNA: TGCGCCAGCAGCTTGGCGTATGGAGGTGGAGGTGGCTACACCTTC

J gene: TRBJ1-4
D gene: TRBD1
CDR3 length: 17
clone size: once
V gene: TRBV19
CDR3 protein: CASSMPRTGVRGEKLFF
CDR3 DNA: TGTGCCAGTAGTATGCCCCGGACAGGCGTCAGGGGTGAAAAACTGTTTTTT

J gene: TRBJ1-4
D gene: NA
CDR3 length: 14
clone size: NA
V gene: TRBV19
CDR3 protein: CASRGRRTNEKLFF
CDR3 DNA: TGTGCCAGTAGAGGGCGCCGGACTAATGAAAAACTGTTTTTT

J gene: TRBJ1-1
D gene: NA
CDR3 length: 13
clone size: NA
V gene: TRBV29-1
CDR3 protein: CSVERELGAEAFF
CDR3 DNA: TGCAGCGTTGAGAGGGAATTGGGCGCTGAAGCTTTCTTT

J gene: TRBJ2-3
D gene: NA
CDR3 length: 12
clone size: NA
V gene: TRBV2
CDR3 protein: CASGSRSDTQYF
CDR3 DNA: TGTGCCAGCGGGAGTCGGTCAGATACGCAGTATTTT

J gene: TRBJ2-3
D gene: TRBD1
CDR3 length: 14
clone size: many
V gene: TRBV5-8
CDR3 protein: CASSFDRGTDTQYF
CDR3 DNA: TGTGCCAGCAGCTTTGACAGGGGCACAGATACGCAGTATTTT

J gene: TRBJ1-1
D gene: NA
CDR3 length: 14
clone size: NA
V gene: TRBV7-3
CDR3 protein: CASSPEGIGGEAFF
CDR3 DNA: TGTGCCAGCAGCCCAGAGGGTATAGGGGGTGAAGCTTTCTTT

J gene: TRBJ1-1
D gene: NA
CDR3 length: 15
clone size: NA
V gene: TRBV6-5
CDR3 protein: CASSYGGTGNTEAFF
CDR3 DNA: TGTGCCAGCAGTTATGGGGGAACGGGTAACACTGAAGCTTTCTTT

J gene: TRBJ2-5
D gene: NA
CDR3 length: 16
clone size: NA
V gene: TRBV4-2
CDR3 protein: CASSQQTSGGQETQYF
CDR3 DNA: TGTGCCAGCAGCCAACAGACTAGTGGGGGCCAAGAGACCCAGTACTTC

J gene: TRBJ1-5
D gene: NA
CDR3 length: 13
clone size: NA
V gene: TRBV30
CDR3 protein: CAWSGNSNQPQHF
CDR3 DNA: TGTGCCTGGAGTGGAAATAGCAATCAGCCCCAGCATTTT

J gene: TRBJ2-5
D gene: TRBD2
CDR3 length: 16
clone size: NA
V gene: TRBV5-1
CDR3 protein: CASSLGAGARQETQYF
CDR3 DNA: TGCGCCAGCAGCTTGGGAGCGGGGGCCCGACAAGAGACCCAGTACTTC

J gene: TRBJ2-2
D gene: TRBD2
CDR3 length: 16
clone size: NA
V gene: TRBV7-6
CDR3 protein: CASSLRLAGAAGELFF
CDR3 DNA: TGTGCCAGCAGCTTAAGACTAGCGGGAGCTGCCGGGGAGCTGTTTTTT

J gene: TRBJ2-7
D gene: NA
CDR3 length: 20
clone size: NA
V gene: TRBV7-2
CDR3 protein: CASSLAWGTVNPKNVYEQYF
CDR3 DNA: TGTGCCAGCAGCTTAGCGTGGGGGACTGTAAACCCTAAAAACGTCTACGAGCAGTACTTC

J gene: TRBJ1-2
D gene: TRBD1
CDR3 length: 16
clone size: NA
V gene: TRBV5-1
CDR3 protein: CASSQAAGQGAYGYNF
CDR3 DNA: TGCGCCAGCAGCCAAGCCGCGGGACAGGGGGCCTATGGCTACAACTTC

J gene: TRBJ2-1
D gene: NA
CDR3 length: 14
clone size: NA
V gene: TRBV7-9
CDR3 protein: CASSPPPGFNEQFF
CDR3 DNA: TGTGCCAGCAGCCCCCCGCCGGGGTTTAATGAGCAGTTCTTC

J gene: TRBJ2-7
D gene: TRBD1
CDR3 length: 15
clone size: NA
V gene: TRBV5-1
CDR3 protein: CASSHGQGSSYEQYF
CDR3 DNA: TGCGCCAGCAGCCACGGACAGGGTAGCTCCTACGAGCAGTACTTC

J gene: TRBJ1-2
D gene: TRBD1
CDR3 length: 14
clone size: NA
V gene: TRBV29-1
CDR3 protein: CSVPGGGVLYGYTF
CDR3 DNA: TGCAGCGTCCCAGGGGGGGGAGTTTTGTATGGCTACACCTTC

J gene: TRBJ2-1
D gene: TRBD2
CDR3 length: 13
clone size: few
V gene: TRBV30
CDR3 protein: CAWRAGTYNEQFF
CDR3 DNA: TGTGCCTGGAGAGCGGGAACCTACAATGAGCAGTTCTTC

J gene: TRBJ1-5
D gene: NA
CDR3 length: 14
clone size: NA
V gene: TRBV2
CDR3 protein: CASKLGVSNQPQHF
CDR3 DNA: TGTGCCAGCAAGCTGGGGGTTAGCAATCAGCCCCAGCATTTT

J gene: TRBJ2-7
D gene: NA
CDR3 length: 14
clone size: NA
V gene: TRBV9
CDR3 protein: CASSVWESSYEQYF
CDR3 DNA: TGTGCCAGCAGCGTCTGGGAGAGCTCCTACGAGCAGTACTTC